A selection of T cell receptor beta chains follows, all from one sample in a study of human T cells and chemical hapten exposure. TCRdb passed the RACE reads through MiXCR, listing each CDR3 protein once. The sample consists of about 340,000 distinct CDR3 sequences, approximately 6.9% of them appearing once. Sequences were derived from whole blood, sampled in connection with sensitization to the hapten diphenylcyclopropenone (DPC). These receptor sequences come from a woman aged 18-29 years with alopecia areata. Some clones in this sample may be carry-over from other donors' samples. The CDR3 runs from the conserved cysteine through the conserved F or W. D genes are given only for firm matches. Where a row states a size, it is once, few, many or the class of an expanded clone; other rows omit it.

>-|TRBV7-2|TRBJ1-1|-
TGTGCCAGCAGCTTTTTCCAGGGGAACACTGAAGCTTTCTTT
CASSFFQGNTEAFF
>few|TRBV29-1|TRBJ2-4|TRBD1
TGCAGCGTTGACGGACAGGTTGGAAACATTCAGTACTTC
CSVDGQVGNIQYF
>-|TRBV7-9|TRBJ2-3|-
TGTGCCAGCAGCTTATCCCCATTGGATACGCAGTATTTT
CASSLSPLDTQYF
>-|TRBV5-1|TRBJ2-1|TRBD1
TGCGCCAGCAGCCGAGACCAGGGACAGTACAATGAGCAGTTCTTC
CASSRDQGQYNEQFF
>few|TRBV11-2|TRBJ2-1|-
TGTGCCAGCAGCTCCGCAATACAGGGCTACAATGAGCAGTTCTTC
CASSSAIQGYNEQFF
>-|TRBV6-5|TRBJ1-2|TRBD1
TGTGCCAGCAGTTACCGTCGACAGGGAACTAACTATGGCTACACCTTC
CASSYRRQGTNYGYTF
>-|TRBV18|TRBJ2-1|-
TGTGCCAGCTCACCTACCGGGACACCAACCTACAATGAGCAGTTCTTC
CASSPTGTPTYNEQFF
>few|TRBV27|TRBJ2-3|TRBD1
TGTGCCAGCAGGGAAATTTACAGGGGCACACGGACTAGCACAGATACGCAGTATTTT
CASREIYRGTRTSTDTQYF
>-|TRBV14|TRBJ2-5|-
TGTGCCAGCAGCCACCATATCACAACAAGGGGTGAGACCCAGTACTTC
CASSHHITTRGETQYF
>many|TRBV5-4|TRBJ2-3|-
TGTGCCAGCAGCTTCGACAGAGATAGCACAGATACGCAGTATTTT
CASSFDRDSTDTQYF
>-|TRBV12-5|TRBJ1-6|-
TGTGCTAGTGGTTTGACCGGTTATGGGAGTAATTCACCCCTCCACTTT
CASGLTGYGSNSPLHF
>many|TRBV10-3|TRBJ1-5|-
TGTGCCATCAGCAGGGAAGGAAATCAGCCCCAGCATTTT
CAISREGNQPQHF
>few|TRBV12-3/TRBV12-4|TRBJ2-7|-
TGTGCCAGCAGTGAAGGGGCGCGCGAGCAGTACTTC
CASSEGAREQYF
>-|TRBV5-1|TRBJ2-2|TRBD1
TGCGCCAGCAGCGTGACAGGGGGGGACACCGGGGAGCTGTTTTTT
CASSVTGGDTGELFF
>-|TRBV7-3|TRBJ2-1|TRBD2
TGTGCCAGCAGCCTTATGGGCGCAGGGACTAGCAATGAGCAGTTCTTC
CASSLMGAGTSNEQFF
>many|TRBV4-3|TRBJ2-5|-
TGCGCCAGCAGCCAAGGACGGTCCCAAGAGACCCAGTACTTC
CASSQGRSQETQYF
>few|TRBV7-6|TRBJ2-3|-
TGTGCCAGCAGCGTGGAGGGGGGGTTTATAGATACGCAGTATTTT
CASSVEGGFIDTQYF
>-|TRBV6-2/TRBV6-3|TRBJ2-3|TRBD1
TGTGCCAGCAGTTTGACCGGGACAGCTAGCACAGATACGCAGTATTTT
CASSLTGTASTDTQYF
>-|TRBV2|TRBJ2-7|-
TGTGCCAGCAGCCAGGCCCTACCCTACGAGCAGTACTTC
CASSQALPYEQYF
>many|TRBV4-3|TRBJ2-7|-
TGCGCCAGCAGCCAAGGACTAGATACCTACGAGCAGTACTTC
CASSQGLDTYEQYF
>few|TRBV5-1|TRBJ1-1|TRBD1
TGCGCCAGCAGCCTCCGACAGGGTGGAGACACTGAAGCTTTCTTT
CASSLRQGGDTEAFF
>-|TRBV7-9|TRBJ1-1|-
TGTGCCAGCAGCTTAGCGTCGTCGGCTGAAGCTTTCTTT
CASSLASSAEAFF
>few|TRBV6-6|TRBJ1-1|-
TGTGCCAGCAGTTCTATTGACCGGGCGCGAGGTGAAGCTTTCTTT
CASSSIDRARGEAFF
>few|TRBV25-1|TRBJ1-2|-
TGTGCCAGCAGAGGGGAGAACTATGGCTACACCTTC
CASRGENYGYTF
>few|TRBV18|TRBJ2-1|-
TGTGCCAGCTCACCAGAGAGAAGGACGACTTACAATGAGCAGTTCTTC
CASSPERRTTYNEQFF
>-|TRBV5-1|TRBJ2-7|-
TGCGCCAGCAGCTGGGCGCAGGGGGGATTCTACGAGCAGTACTTC
CASSWAQGGFYEQYF
>few|TRBV7-9|TRBJ1-6|TRBD1
TGTGCCAGCAGAGGACCCGGGACAGGCTATAATTCACCCCTCCACTTT
CASRGPGTGYNSPLHF
>few|TRBV4-2|TRBJ2-1|-
TGTGCCAGCAGCCAAGTTCTCGCTGGGGGGCAGTTCTTC
CASSQVLAGGQFF
>-|TRBV12-3/TRBV12-4|TRBJ1-5|-
TGTGCCAGCACCGCGGCCCTACTAGGTCAGCCCCAGCATTTT
CASTAALLGQPQHF
>many|TRBV5-4|TRBJ2-3|-
TGTGCCAGCAGCTTGGCCGTTGGGGCCTCAGATACGCAGTATTTT
CASSLAVGASDTQYF
>many|TRBV10-2|TRBJ2-3|-
TGCGCCAGCAGCAGGGATACGCAGTATTTT
CASSRDTQYF
>many|TRBV28|TRBJ1-2|-
TGTGCCAGCAGTCTGTCCTATGGCTACACCTTC
CASSLSYGYTF
>-|TRBV18|TRBJ2-1|-
TGTGCCAGCTCTTCCCAGAGGAGCTCCTACAATGAGCAGTTCTTC
CASSSQRSSYNEQFF
>-|TRBV5-8|TRBJ1-2|-
TGTGCCAGCAGCCATGGTGGCAATTTCATCTCGTATGGCTACACCTTC
CASSHGGNFISYGYTF
>many|TRBV7-9|TRBJ1-6|-
TGTGCCAGCAGCACTACAGGCAATAATTCACCCCTCCACTTT
CASSTTGNNSPLHF
>few|TRBV2|TRBJ1-5|-
TGTGCCAGCAGTGAAGATCAACAAATTTACAATCAGCCCCAGCATTTT
CASSEDQQIYNQPQHF
>-|TRBV7-9|TRBJ2-5|-
TGTGCCAGCAGCTTAAACCTCCAAGGGTCAGAGACCCAGTACTTC
CASSLNLQGSETQYF
>many|TRBV20-1|TRBJ2-1|TRBD2
TGCAGTGCTAGCGGGGGGGCCTACAATGAGCAGTTCTTC
CSASGGAYNEQFF
>-|TRBV4-1|TRBJ1-5|-
TGCGCCAGCAGCCAAACGGCCGTTAATCAGCCCCAGCATTTT
CASSQTAVNQPQHF